These 27 T cell receptor beta chains were all obtained from the same sample, sequenced in a study of CD8+ T cells in alopecia areata. The treatment denotes: oral pan-JAK inhibitor, 5-10 mg twice daily. Reverse transcription of extracted RNA yielded cDNA, which provided the sequencing template. Sequenced by immunoSEQ multiplex PCR; TCRdb stores in-frame clones only, minus some. The table includes around 110,000 clones, roughly 84% detected once. The sample here was CD8+ T cells sorted from blood, taken at week 24, from a patient treated with tofacitinib. The receptor set was obtained from a human donor with alopecia areata.

This rearrangement joins TRBV7-8 to TRBJ1-6; D ambiguous. V lost 1 base and J lost 3, with 10 bases in between. The CDR3 has 16 residues. CDR1 SGHVS and CDR2 FQNEAQ come from the germline V gene. CDR3 bases: TGTGCCAGCAGCTTAGGGACCGCAAACTATAATTCACCCCTCCACTTT. The encoded protein is CASSLGTANYNSPLHF. Drawing the rest from reference TRBV7-8 and TRBJ1-6, the complete variable domain is GAGVSQSPRYKVAKRGQDVALRCDPISGHVSLFWYQQALGQGPEFLTYFQNEAQLDKSGLPSDRFFAERPEGSVSTLKIQRTQQEDSAVYLCASSLGTANYNSPLHFGNGTRLTVT.

This rearrangement joins TRBV9 to TRBJ2-1, with 9 bases matching TRBD1. The germline gives CDR1 SGDLS, CDR2 YYNGEE. J gave up 2 bases and V 2 bases, and 5 bases lay outside the gene matches. This CDR3 region has 16 residues. CDR3 protein: CASSVRTGEAYNEQFF. The DNA for the CDR3 is TGTGCCAGCAGCGTCCGGACAGGGGAGGCCTACAATGAGCAGTTCTTC. Together with reference TRBV9 and TRBJ2-1, the CDR3 gives the full variable domain: DSGVTQTPKHLITATGQRVTLRCSPRSGDLSVYWYQQSLDQGLQFLIQYYNGEERAKGNILERFSAQQFPDLHSELNLSSLELGDSALYFCASSVRTGEAYNEQFFGPGTRLTVL.

V gene TRBV6-6 combines with J gene TRBJ2-7; 7 nucleotides align to TRBD1. This CDR3 spans 15 amino acids. Germline lookup yields CDR1 MNHNY and CDR2 SVGAGI (reference sequence). After removal of 5 bases from V and 7 bases from J, the junction contained 14 bases not matched to a gene. The DNA of the CDR3 is TGTGCCAGCAGTCTACAGGGGATTGGGGTCGGGGAGCAGTACTTC. It yields the protein CASSLQGIGVGEQYF.

The J gene is TRBJ2-3, the V gene TRBV7-9; 7 bases match TRBD1. In germline, CDR1 is SEHNR, CDR2 FQNEAQ (reference sequence). The V and J ends lost 4 bases and 2 bases, in that order; junction bases with no gene match: 9. This CDR3 region has 16 residues. CDR3 residues: CASSSRDSRPTDTQYF. Written as DNA, the CDR3 is TGTGCCAGCAGCTCCCGGGACAGTCGTCCCACAGATACGCAGTATTTT.

This rearrangement joins TRBV6-5 to TRBJ2-4; D may be TRBD1 (6 bases). Germline CDR1 reads MNHEY; CDR2 reads SVGAGI. The CDR3 length is 16 residues. V dropped 0 bases and J dropped 7 bases, with 16 bases sitting between them. In DNA form, the CDR3 reads TGTGCCAGCAGTTACTCTGGTCCAGCAGGGGAGAACATTCAGTACTTC. Its translation is CASSYSGPAGENIQYF.

This rearrangement joins TRBV6-6 to TRBJ2-1; no reliable D call. In germline, CDR1 is MNHNY, CDR2 SVGAGI (reference sequence). V lost 2 bases, J lost 5 bases, and 10 bases lay in between. The CDR3 contains 14 residues. The CDR3 DNA is TGTGCCAGCAGTTACAGTTGGCAGGACAATGAGCAGTTCTTC. Its translation is CASSYSWQDNEQFF.

This chain links TRBV15 with TRBJ2-7; D remains unclear. Germline V gene lookup returns CDR1 LNHNV and CDR2 YYDKDF (reference sequence). This CDR3 spans 21 amino acids. With 1 base removed from V and 6 bases from J, the gap between germline ends came to 34 bases. CDR3 sequence reads: CATSRGTSEAPRALIISEQYF. CDR3 coding DNA: TGTGCCACCAGCAGAGGTACCTCGGAAGCCCCCCGGGCTCTAATCATTTCCGAGCAGTACTTC.

J is TRBJ2-2 and V is TRBV7-2, with 9 positions matching TRBD2. Trimming at V came to 2 bases and at J to 2 bases, leaving 3 bases not matched to a gene. This CDR3 comprises 16 residues. Germline lookup yields CDR1 SGHTA and CDR2 FQGNSA. The CDR3 DNA follows: TGTGCCAGCAGCTTATATAGCGGGGGTAACACCGGGGAGCTGTTTTTT. Protein sequence: CASSLYSGGNTGELFF.

This chain connects TRBV15 to TRBJ1-5; the D is unclear. V was cut by 3 bases and J by 0 bases, with 6 bases left in between. The CDR3 has 14 residues. CDR1 and CDR2 from the germline V gene are LNHNV and YYDKDF (reference sequence). For the CDR3, the DNA is TGTGCCACCAGCAGTCGGTATAGCAATCAGCCCCAGCATTTT. Its translation is CATSSRYSNQPQHF. Variable domain in full (rest from reference TRBV15 and TRBJ1-5): DAMVIQNPRYQVTQFGKPVTLSCSQTLNHNVMYWYQQKSSQAPKLLFHYYDKDFNNEADTPDNFQSRRPNTSFCFLDIRSPGLGDTAMYLCATSSRYSNQPQHFGDGTRLSIL.

The chain uses TRBV9 and TRBJ2-2, with TRBD2 matching 10 bases. The V gene's germline CDR1 is SGDLS and CDR2 YYNGEE. J was trimmed by 5 bases and V by 0 bases; bases with no gene match: 1. The CDR3 has 15 residues. Here the CDR3 reads CASSVEGLATGELFF. CDR3 coding DNA: TGTGCCAGCAGCGTAGAGGGACTAGCGACCGGGGAGCTGTTTTTT. Together with reference TRBV9 and TRBJ2-2, the CDR3 gives the full variable domain: DSGVTQTPKHLITATGQRVTLRCSPRSGDLSVYWYQQSLDQGLQFLIQYYNGEERAKGNILERFSAQQFPDLHSELNLSSLELGDSALYFCASSVEGLATGELFFGEGSRLTVL.

This sequence joins TRBV4-1 and TRBJ2-1; no definite D call. The CDR3 contains 12 residues. Germline lookup yields CDR1 MGHRA and CDR2 YSYEKL. The ends were cut back, 6 bases at V and 8 bases at J, with 11 bases in the middle. CDR3 in amino acids: CASSYKADEQFF. The CDR3 DNA reads as TGCGCCAGCAGTTACAAGGCCGATGAGCAGTTCTTC.

This clone was observed a single time. The chain has TRBV6-1 and TRBJ2-5; TRBD1 aligns across 10 bases. Germline V gives CDR1 MNHNS, CDR2 SASEGT. This CDR3 is built from 16 residues. V lost 2 bases and J lost 5; bases outside the gene matches: 8. Here the CDR3 DNA reads TGTGCCAGCAGTGAAAGGCGGGGACAGGGGATGGAGACCCAGTACTTC. Its protein product is CASSERRGQGMETQYF.

The CDR3 nucleotides read TGTGCCAGCAGTTCGAGACAGGTTAGCAATCAGCCCCAGCATTTT. Its protein is CASSSRQVSNQPQHF. The rearrangement uses TRBV6-5 and TRBJ1-5, with D tentatively TRBD1 (6 bases). The V gene lost 4 bases and the J gene lost 0 bases, with 10 bases spanning the gap. The CDR3 is 15 residues long. Germline CDR1 and CDR2: MNHEY and SVGAGI.

In the case of this clone: This specimen includes other DNA sequences encoding the same CDR3. This rearrangement joins TRBV5-1 to TRBJ2-7; 9 bases align to TRBD1. The CDR3 has 14 residues. Germline CDR1 SGHRS, CDR2 YFSETQ. Trimming cost V 0 bases and J 2 bases; bases outside gene matches: 0. CDR3 in amino acids: CASSLGQGAYEQYF. The CDR3 DNA reads as TGCGCCAGCAGCTTGGGACAGGGGGCCTACGAGCAGTACTTC.

The chain employs TRBV27 and TRBJ1-5; 7 bases are shared with TRBD1. The germline gives CDR1 MNHEY, CDR2 SMNVEV (reference sequence). Losses at the gene ends were 0 bases for V and 0 bases for J; bases not matched to a gene: 8. The CDR3 consists of 18 residues. The CDR3 DNA sequence: TGTGCCAGCAGTTTATCGGGGGACAGACTATATAGCAATCAGCCCCAGCATTTT. Translating it yields CASSLSGDRLYSNQPQHF.

This sequence joins TRBV4-2 and TRBJ2-1; perhaps TRBD2 as D (6 bases). The V and J ends lost 3 bases and 0 bases respectively, with 9 bases between them. The germline V gene encodes CDR1 LGHNA and CDR2 YNFKEQ. This CDR3 is built from 15 residues. The CDR3 loop is CASSHTTSSYNEQFF. CDR3 bases: TGTGCCAGCAGCCACACGACTAGCTCCTACAATGAGCAGTTCTTC.

This sequence joins TRBV7-6 and TRBJ2-6; 12 positions match TRBD1. The CDR3 runs 18 residues. Germline V gene sequence: CDR1 SGHVS, CDR2 FNYEAQ. J lost 4 bases, V lost 5 bases, and 9 bases had no gene match. The CDR3 region has the DNA TGTGCCAGCAGCACCCGGGACAGGGGGCTTTCCGGGGCCAACGTCCTGACTTTC. It yields the protein CASSTRDRGLSGANVLTF.

Worth noting for this clone: This CDR3 is also generated by other DNA sequences in the sample. The chain recombines TRBV7-2 with TRBJ2-3; the D is unclear. Germline assignment: CDR1 SGHTA and CDR2 FQGNSA. Between the trimmed V and J ends, which lost 6 bases and 2 bases, there was a span of 3 bases. CDR3 length: 11 residues. The CDR3 loop is CASSLTDTQYF. The CDR3 DNA follows: TGTGCCAGCAGTCTCACAGATACGCAGTATTTT.

CDR3 nucleotide sequence: TGTGCCAGCAGCCCCCCGGCGGCTCCCGTCGATGAGCAGTTCTTC. Translating it yields CASSPPAAPVDEQFF. This rearrangement joins TRBV7-9 to TRBJ2-1; D remains ambiguous. The CDR3 consists of 15 residues. V was pared by 5 bases and J by 8 bases, with 19 bases between. Germline V lookup: CDR1 SEHNR, CDR2 FQNEAQ (reference sequence).

This chain joins TRBV4-1 and TRBJ1-1; a possible D gene is TRBD1 (5 bases). The CDR3 is 15 residues long. Germline CDR1 is MGHRA and CDR2 is YSYEKL. Deletions cut 0 bases from V and 4 bases from J, with 12 bases between. The CDR3 DNA follows: TGCGCCAGCAGCCAAGAGGAGCAGGGTCGCACTGAAGCTTTCTTT. Protein: CASSQEEQGRTEAFF.

The V and J genes are TRBV4-1 and TRBJ2-6; the D is unclear. The CDR3 covers 18 residues. CDR1 is MGHRA, CDR2 YSYEKL, per germline. Trimming took off 7 bases at V and 0 bases at J, with 19 bases between the two ends. The CDR3 DNA reads as TGCGCCAGCACCCCCTTTGACCAGGAAATCTCTGGGGCCAACGTCCTGACTTTC. This encodes CASTPFDQEISGANVLTF.

The genes are TRBV13 and TRBJ2-7; D possibly uses TRBD1 or TRBD2 (5 bases each). The CDR3 is made up of 13 amino acids. The V end was cut by 4 bases, the J end by 7 bases, with 14 bases between. The germline gives CDR1 PRHDT, CDR2 FYEKMQ (reference sequence). DNA of the CDR3: TGTGCCAGCAGCTCCTGGGGGACGGGGGAGCAGTACTTC. Protein product: CASSSWGTGEQYF.

V gene TRBV7-9 combines with J gene TRBJ1-1; 8 bases align to TRBD1. This CDR3 is 14 amino acids long. From germline, CDR1 is SEHNR and CDR2 FQNEAQ (reference sequence). V was clipped by 4 bases and J by 8 bases; unmatched bases: 9. This CDR3 is CASSSRQGRVEAFF. DNA for the CDR3: TGTGCCAGCAGCTCCCGACAGGGGAGAGTCGAAGCTTTCTTT.

V and J are TRBV7-9 and TRBJ2-1, with 8 bases fitting TRBD2. The CDR3 consists of 15 residues. With V trimmed by 5 bases and J by 6 bases, 9 bases remained unmatched. Germline loops: CDR1 SEHNR, CDR2 FQNEAQ (reference sequence). CDR3 bases: TGTGCCAGCAGCCGCCCCTATAGCGGGGCCAATGAGCAGTTCTTC. Its protein is CASSRPYSGANEQFF.

The chain joins TRBV14 to TRBJ1-1; D gene ambiguous. This CDR3 spans 12 amino acids. V dropped 5 bases and J dropped 2 bases, with 6 bases sitting between them. Germline assignment: CDR1 SGHDN and CDR2 FVKESK. CDR3 amino acids: CASSRINTEAFF. CDR3 in DNA: TGTGCCAGCAGCAGGATTAACACTGAAGCTTTCTTT.

This chain joins TRBV19 and TRBJ1-5; possible D gene TRBD1, 6 bases. Germline V gene sequence: CDR1 LNHDA, CDR2 SQIVND (reference sequence). This CDR3 is 14 amino acids long. Trimming took 1 base from V and 7 from J, leaving 11 bases between them. CDR3: CASSIGGGLQPQHF. CDR3 coding DNA: TGTGCCAGTAGTATAGGTGGGGGGCTGCAGCCCCAGCATTTT.

CDR3 sequence (DNA): TGTGCCAGCAGCTTAGCGACAGATACGCAGTATTTT. It codes for CASSLATDTQYF. J is TRBJ2-3 and V is TRBV7-9; D is unclear. The germline V and J ends were trimmed by 0 bases and 3 bases, with 1 base remaining between them. The CDR3 is 12 residues long. Germline assignment: CDR1 SEHNR and CDR2 FQNEAQ (reference sequence).